Listed below are T cell receptor beta chains from one sample, sequenced in a study of blood T cells in healthy people across ages. TCRdb ran MiXCR on the 5' RACE reads and lists one entry per CDR3 protein. The sample yields about 680,000 distinct CDR3 sequences, 49% seen once. Sequencing was performed on blood. Receptors were obtained from a woman aged 55-69 years in good health. CDR3s include the opening cysteine and the closing phenylalanine or tryptophan. The D gene is left open where the match is weak. Rows give clone size only sometimes, using once, few, many, or a class for an expanded clone.

j_call,v_call,clone_size,d_call,cdr3_aa,cdr3_nt
TRBJ2-5,TRBV29-1,many,NA,CSAGPAGSETQYF,TGCAGCGCTGGGCCCGCGGGAAGTGAGACCCAGTACTTC
TRBJ2-5,TRBV29-1,NA,TRBD1,CSGTGGEETQYF,TGCAGCGGCACAGGGGGCGAGGAGACCCAGTACTTC
TRBJ1-1,TRBV28,NA,NA,CASSLLDGSLNTEAFF,TGTGCCAGCAGTTTATTGGACGGCAGCTTGAACACTGAAGCTTTCTTT
TRBJ2-7,TRBV5-1,once,NA,CASSLRPDGLSSYEQYF,TGCGCCAGCAGCTTGCGGCCGGACGGATTAAGCTCCTACGAGCAGTACTTC
TRBJ1-6,TRBV4-3,NA,TRBD1,CASSPRVSGGESNNSPLHF,TGCGCCAGCAGCCCCCGAGTTTCAGGGGGCGAGAGTAATAATTCACCCCTCCACTTT
TRBJ2-7,TRBV11-1,few,TRBD1,CASSPDRAINYEQYF,TGTGCCAGCAGCCCGGACAGGGCCATAAACTACGAGCAGTACTTC
TRBJ2-1,TRBV10-3,NA,NA,CAISEGREISNEQFF,TGTGCCATCAGTGAGGGCCGGGAGATCTCCAATGAGCAGTTCTTC
TRBJ2-7,TRBV4-3,NA,TRBD2,CASSQYSSGNSYNEQYF,TGCGCCAGCAGCCAGTACTCTAGCGGCAACTCCTACAATGAGCAGTACTTC
TRBJ2-4,TRBV3-1,once,NA,CASSQGVGPAKNIQYF,TGTGCCAGCAGCCAAGGGGTGGGACCAGCCAAAAACATTCAGTACTTC
TRBJ1-1,TRBV4-1,NA,TRBD1,CASSPLTGGYPRNTEAFF,TGCGCCAGCAGCCCCTTGACAGGGGGATACCCCCGGAACACTGAAGCTTTCTTT
TRBJ2-5,TRBV15,many,TRBD2,CATSKGLAGPEQYF,TGTGCCACCAGCAAAGGACTAGCGGGTCCGGAGCAGTACTTC
TRBJ2-1,TRBV10-3,NA,NA,CAISVRGAQETQFF,TGTGCCATCAGTGTGAGGGGGGCACAAGAGACCCAGTTCTTC
TRBJ2-7,TRBV20-1,NA,TRBD2,CSARDSNSGSYEQYF,TGCAGTGCTAGAGATTCAAATAGCGGGAGTTACGAGCAGTACTTC
TRBJ1-5,TRBV6-5,NA,NA,CASSYSRSQPQHF,TGTGCCAGCAGTTACTCGAGGTCTCAGCCCCAGCATTTT
TRBJ1-1,TRBV20-1,NA,TRBD1,CSARGSSGQPEAFF,TGCAGTGCTAGAGGATCTTCGGGACAGCCAGAAGCTTTCTTT
TRBJ2-1,TRBV6-6,few,NA,CASSYDEGGFLFNEQFF,TGTGCCAGCAGTTACGACGAGGGGGGGTTCCTATTCAATGAGCAGTTCTTC
TRBJ2-5,TRBV7-2,NA,NA,CASALPPGHLSTQETQYF,TGTGCCAGCGCCTTACCGCCGGGCCACCTTAGTACACAAGAGACCCAGTACTTC
TRBJ2-1,TRBV4-3,NA,TRBD2,CASSQAPASGYNEQFF,TGCGCCAGCAGCCAAGCTCCGGCTAGCGGCTACAATGAGCAGTTCTTC
TRBJ2-3,TRBV18,few,TRBD1,CASSPGQGQGDTQYF,TGTGCCAGCTCACCCGGACAGGGACAGGGAGATACGCAGTATTTT
TRBJ2-7,TRBV20-1,NA,NA,CSARDVGADYEQYF,TGCAGTGCTAGAGACGTGGGAGCCGACTACGAGCAGTACTTC
TRBJ1-2,TRBV12-3/TRBV12-4,NA,NA,CASSRIILGNYGYTF,TGTGCCAGCAGTCGCATTATTTTGGGAAACTATGGCTACACCTTC
TRBJ2-6,TRBV12-5,NA,NA,CAGGFWDSYSGANVLTF,TGTGCTGGTGGTTTTTGGGACTCCTACTCTGGGGCCAACGTCCTGACTTTC
TRBJ2-7,TRBV20-1,many,NA,CSARDLRVTYEQYF,TGCAGTGCTAGAGATCTGAGGGTCACCTACGAGCAGTACTTC
TRBJ2-5,TRBV7-9,NA,TRBD1,CASSAGQGSGETQYF,TGTGCCAGCAGCGCCGGACAGGGTTCGGGAGAGACCCAGTACTTC
TRBJ2-7,TRBV28,NA,NA,CASSLVPTHEQYF,TGTGCCAGCAGTTTGGTTCCGACCCACGAGCAGTACTTC
TRBJ2-1,TRBV29-1,NA,TRBD2,CSVAGTSGSAYNEQFF,TGCAGCGTTGCCGGGACTAGCGGGAGTGCCTACAATGAGCAGTTCTTC
TRBJ2-2,TRBV29-1,NA,NA,CSVSRHGELFF,TGCAGCGTTTCGCGGCACGGGGAGCTGTTTTTT
TRBJ1-1,TRBV20-1,NA,NA,CSPAEAFF,TGCAGCCCGGCGGAAGCTTTCTTT
TRBJ1-1,TRBV27,NA,NA,CASSLGSYGTEAFF,TGTGCCAGCAGTTTAGGCTCCTACGGGACTGAAGCTTTCTTT
TRBJ1-4,TRBV29-1,few,NA,CSGGYGEKLFF,TGCAGCGGGGGGTATGGTGAAAAACTGTTTTTT
TRBJ1-2,TRBV5-6,NA,NA,CASTRPGVQGPYGYTF,TGTGCCAGCACCCGTCCAGGAGTACAGGGCCCCTATGGCTACACCTTC
TRBJ2-4,TRBV30,NA,NA,CAAGIEVAKNIQYF,TGTGCCGCAGGGATAGAAGTAGCCAAAAACATTCAGTACTTC
TRBJ2-5,TRBV20-1,NA,TRBD2,CSASLAGVSYERYF,TGCAGTGCAAGCCTAGCGGGAGTTTCATACGAGCGGTACTTC
TRBJ2-3,TRBV2,NA,NA,CASSGFTDTQYF,TGTGCCAGCAGTGGCTTCACAGATACGCAGTATTTT
TRBJ1-1,TRBV5-6,few,NA,CASSSRRIGNTEAFF,TGTGCCAGCAGCTCGAGGAGGATAGGGAACACTGAAGCTTTCTTT
TRBJ2-1,TRBV3-1,NA,NA,CASSQLTFAEQFF,TGTGCCAGCAGCCAACTCACTTTTGCGGAGCAGTTCTTC
TRBJ1-1,TRBV20-1,NA,NA,CSASDHLNTEAFF,TGCAGTGCTAGTGACCACTTGAACACTGAAGCTTTCTTT
TRBJ2-7,TRBV5-1,NA,TRBD2,CASSAQLAGGNEQYF,TGCGCCAGCAGCGCGCAGCTAGCGGGAGGTAACGAGCAGTACTTC
TRBJ1-3,TRBV12-3/TRBV12-4,NA,NA,CASSIGQPLTHSGNTIYF,TGTGCCAGCAGCATCGGACAGCCGTTGACTCACTCTGGAAACACCATATATTTT
TRBJ2-1,TRBV7-2,NA,TRBD2,CASRPTSGRAGNEQFF,TGTGCCAGCAGACCGACTAGCGGGAGGGCCGGAAATGAGCAGTTCTTC
TRBJ2-6,TRBV5-1,few,NA,CASSLPSSGANVLTF,TGCGCCAGCAGCTTACCGAGCTCTGGGGCCAACGTCCTGACTTTC
TRBJ2-3,TRBV29-1,NA,NA,CSAGPKPTDTQYF,TGCAGCGCAGGACCGAAGCCCACAGATACGCAGTATTTT